This TCR beta chain was documented in a study of T cells in pancreatic ductal adenocarcinoma. Study-level findings and limits: Unique clonotypes were about 8.2-fold more numerous in blood than in tumor. Mean clonality was about 0.12 in tumors and roughly 0.068 in blood, not significantly different. Results skew toward the minority of patients with early-stage disease. Comparisons of tumor and blood clonality may show falsely lower tumor diversity.

Selected pancreatic ductal adenocarcinoma patients had undergone surgery without neoadjuvant therapy. Per the germline V gene, CDR1 is MNHNY and CDR2 is SVGAGI (reference sequence). V lost 2 bases and J 1 base, leaving 12 bases between the germline ends. The CDR3 sequence is 16 residues long. The data were produced by immunoSEQ multiplex PCR, yet TCRdb's version contains in-frame clones alone and is incomplete. The profile covers 5,000 or so clones, with about 72% appearing a single time and around 10% taken by the ten largest. With regard to this clone: The antigen is unknown.

The chain employs TRBV6-6 and TRBJ2-1, with D possibly TRBD1 on 5 matching bases. The TCR originated in a human donor with pancreatic ductal adenocarcinoma. Sequencing was done on a sample of pancreatic tumor tissue. The CDR3: CASSYQPGPSYNEQFF. The CDR3, as DNA: TGTGCCAGCAGTTACCAACCAGGGCCTTCCTACAATGAGCAGTTCTTC.